The rows below give T cell receptor beta chains drawn from one sample of a study of blood T cell repertoires in COVID-19. Repertoires were generated with immunoSEQ multiplex PCR, while TCRdb's copy carries only in-frame clones and drops some. The sample lists roughly 150,000 clones; approximately 88% were seen once. Sample: peripheral blood. The source is a man between 60 and 75 years old with acute or convalescent COVID-19. Both conserved end residues are part of each CDR3. A D gene is named only where the DNA matches it firmly. The size field is filled for only some rows; it gives once, few, many or a size class.

D	J	V	size	CDR3	DNA
TRBD1	TRBJ2-7	TRBV5-1	NA	CASSLVQGAREQYF	TGCGCCAGCAGCTTGGTCCAGGGGGCGCGGGAGCAGTACTTC
NA	TRBJ2-1	TRBV20-1	once	CSVAGKNEQFF	TGCAGTGTGGCAGGGAAAAATGAGCAGTTCTTC
NA	TRBJ1-2	TRBV2	NA	CASGGGQDYGYTF	TGTGCCAGCGGAGGAGGGCAGGACTATGGCTACACCTTC
NA	TRBJ1-2	TRBV12-3/TRBV12-4	NA	CASSFNYGYTF	TGTGCCAGCAGTTTTAATTATGGCTACACCTTC
TRBD1	TRBJ2-3	TRBV5-1	few	CASSSQGVADTQYF	TGCGCCAGCAGCTCACAGGGGGTCGCAGATACGCAGTATTTT
TRBD1	TRBJ1-1	TRBV27	NA	CASSLLTGGEAFF	TGTGCCAGCAGTCTCCTTACAGGGGGAGAGGCTTTCTTT
TRBD2	TRBJ2-1	TRBV5-8	NA	CASSSDGGGQHSYNEQFF	TGTGCCAGCAGCTCGGATGGCGGGGGTCAACACTCCTACAATGAGCAGTTCTTC
TRBD2	TRBJ2-1	TRBV14	once	CASSQDLGLAYNEQFF	TGTGCCAGCAGCCAAGATCTCGGACTAGCCTACAATGAGCAGTTCTTC
NA	TRBJ1-1	TRBV7-9	NA	CASSLVTWREAFF	TGTGCCAGCAGCTTAGTGACTTGGCGTGAAGCTTTCTTT
TRBD1	TRBJ1-6	TRBV6-6	NA	CASRGQSSYNSPLHF	TGTGCCAGCAGGGGACAGAGCTCCTATAATTCACCCCTCCACTTT
NA	TRBJ2-7	TRBV29-1	NA	CSVSRGRGEQYF	TGCAGCGTCTCACGGGGTCGAGGAGAGCAGTACTTC
NA	TRBJ1-3	TRBV5-1	NA	CASSLASRTGGNTIYF	TGCGCCAGCAGCTTGGCTAGTCGTACAGGTGGAAACACCATATATTTT
NA	TRBJ2-7	TRBV7-9	NA	CASSPTTPYEQYF	TGTGCCAGCAGCCCCACCACTCCCTACGAGCAGTACTTC
NA	TRBJ1-3	TRBV30	NA	CAWSYKNTIYF	TGTGCCTGGAGTTATAAAAACACCATATATTTT
NA	TRBJ1-2	TRBV18	NA	CASSSAQGPYGYTF	TGTGCCAGCTCATCAGCACAGGGACCCTATGGCTACACCTTC
TRBD1	TRBJ2-3	TRBV19	NA	CASTSTGSDTQYF	TGTGCCAGTACCTCGACAGGGAGTGATACGCAGTATTTT
NA	TRBJ1-2	TRBV21-1	NA	CASRLTEGYTF	TGTGCCAGCAGATTAACGGAGGGCTACACCTTC
TRBD1	TRBJ2-3	TRBV5-5	few	CASTNRQGGDTQYF	TGTGCCAGCACCAATCGACAGGGGGGCGATACGCAGTATTTT
NA	TRBJ1-6	TRBV21-1	NA	CASSKVATDTYNSPLHF	TGTGCCAGCAGCAAAGTGGCGACAGACACCTATAATTCACCCCTCCACTTT
TRBD1	TRBJ1-6	TRBV6-6	NA	CASSTGQGASPLHF	TGTGCCAGCAGTACTGGACAGGGGGCTTCACCCCTCCACTTT
NA	TRBJ1-5	TRBV19	NA	CASSIIGRDQPQHF	TGTGCCAGTAGTATAATAGGGAGGGATCAGCCCCAGCATTTT
NA	TRBJ1-5	TRBV27	NA	CASSFRENQPQHF	TGTGCCAGCAGTTTTCGGGAGAATCAGCCCCAGCATTTT
NA	TRBJ2-5	TRBV29-1	NA	CSVVARGVWETQYF	TGCAGCGTTGTGGCCAGGGGGGTTTGGGAGACCCAGTACTTC
NA	TRBJ1-5	TRBV5-1	NA	CASSSDGTQNQPQHF	TGCGCCAGCAGCTCGGACGGGACACAAAATCAGCCCCAGCATTTT
TRBD1	TRBJ2-7	TRBV3-1/TRBV3-2	NA	CASSQEPLECLDRGPYEQYF	TGTGCCAGCAGCCAAGAACCCCTCGAATGCCTGGACAGGGGGCCCTACGAGCAGTACTTC
NA	TRBJ1-5	TRBV9	NA	CASSVAGQSNQPQHF	TGTGCCAGCAGCGTAGCTGGACAGAGCAATCAGCCCCAGCATTTT
TRBD1	TRBJ1-2	TRBV15	NA	CATSRAGTGPYGYTF	TGTGCCACCAGCAGAGCCGGGACAGGACCCTATGGCTACACCTTC
TRBD2	TRBJ2-7	TRBV14	NA	CASSQTSGGAYEQYF	TGTGCCAGCAGCCAAACTAGCGGGGGGGCCTACGAGCAGTACTTC
TRBD1	TRBJ1-2	TRBV27	NA	CASSRPPGTGKVGYGYTF	TGTGCCAGCAGTCGTCCCCCTGGGACAGGGAAGGTTGGCTATGGCTACACCTTC
NA	TRBJ1-3	TRBV30	NA	CAWSVRGHSGNTIYF	TGTGCCTGGAGTGTACGGGGTCACTCTGGAAACACCATATATTTT
NA	TRBJ1-4	TRBV5-8	once	CASSLGGQANEKLFF	TGTGCCAGCAGCTTGGGGGGACAAGCTAATGAAAAACTGTTTTTT
NA	TRBJ1-1	TRBV12-5	NA	CARGGGPTVNTEAFF	TGTGCCCGTGGGGGGGGGCCGACAGTGAACACTGAAGCTTTCTTT
TRBD1	TRBJ1-1	TRBV2	NA	CASRGDRGRVSDAFF	TGTGCCAGCAGGGGAGACAGGGGGCGAGTATCTGACGCTTTCTTT
TRBD1	TRBJ2-7	TRBV29-1	NA	CSVRQGSSYEQYF	TGCAGCGTCAGACAGGGGAGCTCCTACGAGCAGTACTTC
TRBD1	TRBJ2-5	TRBV24-1	NA	CATSDSALGQGWETQYF	TGTGCCACCAGTGATTCGGCTTTAGGACAGGGGTGGGAGACCCAGTACTTC
TRBD1	TRBJ2-2	TRBV6-1	once	CASSGQGLGNTGELFF	TGTGCCAGCAGTGGACAGGGGCTTGGGAACACCGGGGAGCTGTTTTTT
NA	TRBJ1-6	TRBV10-3	few	CAISSTGNHNSPLHF	TGTGCCATCAGTTCCACGGGGAACCATAATTCACCCCTCCACTTT
NA	TRBJ2-2	TRBV23-1	NA	CATIWGRRYTGELFF	TGCGCCACCATATGGGGGAGGCGGTACACCGGGGAGCTGTTTTTT
NA	TRBJ1-2	TRBV3-1/TRBV3-2	NA	CASSQDAGFGYTF	TGTGCCAGCAGCCAAGACGCGGGATTTGGCTACACCTTC
TRBD2	TRBJ2-3	TRBV20-1	few	CSAGGLAGRSSTDTQYF	TGCAGTGCTGGTGGGCTAGCGGGTCGATCTAGCACAGATACGCAGTATTTT
NA	TRBJ2-5	TRBV7-3	NA	CASSTGTGETQYF	TGTGCCAGCAGTACCGGGACTGGAGAGACCCAGTACTTC
TRBD1	TRBJ2-3	TRBV24-1	once	CATAPAGTGRTDTQYF	TGTGCCACCGCCCCCGCCGGGACAGGCCGCACAGATACGCAGTATTTT
NA	TRBJ1-5	TRBV2	NA	CASTQRGHLNQPQHF	TGTGCCAGCACCCAAAGGGGCCACCTAAATCAGCCCCAGCATTTT